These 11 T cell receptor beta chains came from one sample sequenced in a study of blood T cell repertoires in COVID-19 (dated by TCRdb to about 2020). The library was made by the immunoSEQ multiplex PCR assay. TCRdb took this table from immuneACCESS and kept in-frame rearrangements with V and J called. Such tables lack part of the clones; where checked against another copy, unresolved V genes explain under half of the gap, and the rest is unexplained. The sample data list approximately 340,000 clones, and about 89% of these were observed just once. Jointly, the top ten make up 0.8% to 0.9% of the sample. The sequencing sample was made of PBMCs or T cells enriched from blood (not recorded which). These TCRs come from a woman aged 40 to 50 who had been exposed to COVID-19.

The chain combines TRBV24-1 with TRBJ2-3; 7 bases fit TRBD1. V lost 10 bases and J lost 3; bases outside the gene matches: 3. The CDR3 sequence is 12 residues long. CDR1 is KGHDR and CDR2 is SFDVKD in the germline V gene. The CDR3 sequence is CATRDRTDTQYF. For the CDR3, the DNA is TGTGCCACTAGGGACAGAACAGATACGCAGTATTTT.

The CDR3 loop is CASSHLRTYGYTF. The CDR3 DNA follows: TGTGCCAGTAGTCACCTCAGAACCTATGGCTACACCTTC. The chain is built from TRBV19 and TRBJ1-2; D call uncertain. Germline V CDR1 and CDR2: LNHDA, SQIVND (reference sequence). The CDR3 has 13 residues. V dropped 5 bases and J dropped 4 bases, with 11 bases sitting between them.

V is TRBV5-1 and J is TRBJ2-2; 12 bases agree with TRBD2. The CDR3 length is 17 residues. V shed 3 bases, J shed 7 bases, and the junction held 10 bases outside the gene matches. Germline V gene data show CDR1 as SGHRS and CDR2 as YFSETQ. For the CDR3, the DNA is TGCGCCAGCAGCTGGAGACTAGCGGGAGCCAGGGGCGGGGAGCTGTTTTTT. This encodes CASSWRLAGARGGELFF.

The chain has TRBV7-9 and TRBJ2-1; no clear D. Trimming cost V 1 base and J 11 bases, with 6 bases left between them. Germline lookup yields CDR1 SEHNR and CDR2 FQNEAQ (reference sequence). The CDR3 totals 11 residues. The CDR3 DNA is TGTGCCAGCAGCTTAGGGAGCAAGCAGTTCTTC. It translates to CASSLGSKQFF.

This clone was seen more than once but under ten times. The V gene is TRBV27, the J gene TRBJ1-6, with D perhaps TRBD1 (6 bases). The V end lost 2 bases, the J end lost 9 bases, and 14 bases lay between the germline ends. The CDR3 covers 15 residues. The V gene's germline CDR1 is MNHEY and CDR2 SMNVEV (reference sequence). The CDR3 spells CASSLTGGSLSPLHF. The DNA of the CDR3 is TGTGCCAGCAGTTTAACGGGGGGCTCTCTTTCACCCCTCCACTTT.

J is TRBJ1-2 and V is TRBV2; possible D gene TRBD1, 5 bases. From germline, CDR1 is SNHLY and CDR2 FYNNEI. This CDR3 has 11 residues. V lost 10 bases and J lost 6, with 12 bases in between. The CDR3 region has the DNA TGTGCCATCCGGGGGGGGAATGGCTACACCTTC. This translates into CAIRGGNGYTF.

The CDR3: CASSGRGLGNSPLHF. Written as DNA, the CDR3 is TGTGCCAGCAGCGGGAGGGGCCTGGGGAATTCACCCCTCCACTTT. The chain has TRBV2 and TRBJ1-6, with a possible D match to TRBD1 (5 bases). The germline V gene has CDR1 SNHLY and CDR2 FYNNEI. This CDR3 is built from 15 residues. Trimming took off 6 bases at V and 7 bases at J, with 16 bases between the two ends.

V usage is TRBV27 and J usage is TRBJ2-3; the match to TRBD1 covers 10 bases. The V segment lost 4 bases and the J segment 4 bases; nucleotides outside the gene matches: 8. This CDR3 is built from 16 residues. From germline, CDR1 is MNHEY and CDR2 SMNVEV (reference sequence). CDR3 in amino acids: CASSSYGTGDPDTQYF. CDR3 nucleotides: TGTGCCAGCAGTTCTTACGGGACAGGGGACCCAGATACGCAGTATTTT.

Here the CDR3 DNA reads TGTGCCAGCTCAGACGGACTAGCCGACTACAATGAGCAGTTCTTC. Amino acid sequence: CASSDGLADYNEQFF. The V and J genes are TRBV18 and TRBJ2-1; 8 bases map to TRBD2. This CDR3 spans 15 amino acids. Germline assignment: CDR1 KGHSH and CDR2 LQKENI. V was pared by 5 bases and J by 3 bases, with 6 bases of the junction left unmatched.

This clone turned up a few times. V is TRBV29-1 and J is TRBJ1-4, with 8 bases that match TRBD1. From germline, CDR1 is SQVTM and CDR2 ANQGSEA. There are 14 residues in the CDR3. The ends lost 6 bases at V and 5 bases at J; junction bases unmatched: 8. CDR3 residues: CSVRDTGGNEKLFF. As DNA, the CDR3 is TGCAGCGTCCGGGATACAGGGGGGAATGAAAAACTGTTTTTT.

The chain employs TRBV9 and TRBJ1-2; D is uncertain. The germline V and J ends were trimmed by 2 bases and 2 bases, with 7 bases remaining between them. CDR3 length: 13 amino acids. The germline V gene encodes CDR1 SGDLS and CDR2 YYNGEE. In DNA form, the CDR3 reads TGTGCCAGCAGCGTGTCTGTAAACTATGGCTACACCTTC. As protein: CASSVSVNYGYTF.